The 23 T cell receptor beta chains below were found in one sample sequenced in a study of monozygotic twins with inflammatory bowel disease. One entry per CDR3 protein, without DNA, is what TCRdb gives after re-calling the 5' RACE reads. This sample's table has about 200,000 distinct CDR3 sequences. Input material: blood. The origin of the receptors is a human donor with ulcerative colitis or Crohn's disease, or a healthy co-twin of an affected twin (not recorded which).

The J gene is TRBJ2-1, the V gene TRBV7-6; lacking DNA, the TRBD2 call made by TCRdb goes unchecked. Germline CDR1 is SGHVS and CDR2 is FNYEAQ. The CDR3 is 16 amino acids. CDR3: CASSLGASGGRGEQFF. Based on the CDR3 plus reference TRBV7-6 and TRBJ2-1, the full variable domain is GAGVSQSPRYKVTKRGQDVALRCDPISGHVSLYWYRQALGQGPEFLTYFNYEAQQDKSGLPNDRFSAERPEGSISTLTIQRTEQRDSAMYRCASSLGASGGRGEQFFGPGTRLTVL.

The chain has TRBV20-1 and TRBJ2-2; TCRdb designates TRBD1, a call that cannot be tested without DNA. In germline, CDR1 is DFQATT, CDR2 SNEGSKA (reference sequence). This CDR3 contains 16 residues. The chain's CDR3 is CSARPLAGDPAGELFF.

The chain carries TRBV7-2 and TRBJ1-5; no DNA is available, so the TRBD1 call from TCRdb remains unchecked. Germline V lookup: CDR1 SGHTA, CDR2 FQGNSA. The CDR3 extends over 15 amino acids. CDR3 sequence reads: CASSPPGRANQPQHF.

This chain uses TRBV11-2 with TRBJ2-2; TCRdb reports TRBD2, a call that lacks DNA to check it against. Germline V lookup: CDR1 SGHAT, CDR2 FQNNGV. The CDR3 spans 14 residues. CDR3 sequence reads: CASETSGGTGELFF.

This rearrangement joins TRBV23-1 to TRBJ1-1; TCRdb names TRBD1, which stays unverified in the absence of DNA. TRBV23-1 is marked as an open reading frame, function uncertain. The CDR3 length is 18 residues. The CDR3 region is CASSPGYRDGDLNTEAFF.

The V and J genes are TRBV12-3 or TRBV12-4 and TRBJ1-5. This CDR3 has 13 amino acids. The CDR3 loop reads CASSFVENQPQHF.

V usage is TRBV5-1 and J usage is TRBJ2-1; TCRdb proposes TRBD2, but this gene call is untestable without DNA. Germline V gene lookup returns CDR1 SGHRS and CDR2 YFSETQ. The CDR3 extends over 17 amino acids. CDR3 amino acids: CASSLGTLASSYNEQFF.

J is TRBJ1-5 and V is TRBV7-8. Germline assignment: CDR1 SGHVS and CDR2 FQNEAQ. The CDR3 totals 16 residues. This chain's CDR3 is CASSLVGGANNQPQHF.

The genes are TRBV5-1 and TRBJ2-2; the TCRdb call, TRBD2, lacks DNA for checking. The germline V gene has CDR1 SGHRS and CDR2 YFSETQ. This CDR3 spans 15 amino acids. The CDR3: CASSLVGGSPGELFF.

The V call is TRBV6-5, the J call TRBJ2-1. Germline-derived CDR1 and CDR2 are MNHEY and SVGAGI. The length of the CDR3 is 13 residues. The CDR3: CASSYSSYNEQFF.

The V and J genes are TRBV5-1 and TRBJ2-1; TCRdb's D call, TRBD2, is unchecked because there is no DNA. Looked up from germline, CDR1 is SGHRS and CDR2 is YFSETQ. This CDR3 has 16 amino acids. The CDR3: CASSPARSLSYNEQFF.

This rearrangement joins TRBV9 to TRBJ2-1; the TCRdb D gene call, TRBD1, has no DNA to confirm it. CDR3 size: 17 residues. Germline values: CDR1 SGDLS, CDR2 YYNGEE. The CDR3 loop is CASSVGKGATSYNEQFF.

The chain joins TRBV27 to TRBJ2-7. The germline gives CDR1 MNHEY, CDR2 SMNVEV (reference sequence). The CDR3 extends over 13 amino acids. CDR3 amino acids: CASSLWSGYEQYF.

This chain uses TRBV7-3 with TRBJ2-5; no DNA is available, so the TRBD2 call from TCRdb remains unchecked. Germline V CDR1 and CDR2: SGHTA, FQGTGA. This CDR3 contains 16 residues. This CDR3 reads CASSPLGTSPQETQYF. The full variable domain, completed using reference TRBV7-3 and TRBJ2-5, is GAGVSQTPSNKVTEKGKYVELRCDPISGHTALYWYRQSLGQGPEFLIYFQGTGAADDSGLPNDRFFAVRPEGSVSTLKIQRTERGDSAVYLCASSPLGTSPQETQYFGPGTRLLVL.

The V call is TRBV4-3, the J call TRBJ1-1; the D call of TRBD1 rests on TCRdb alone, since no DNA is present to check it. Per germline, CDR1 LGHNA and CDR2 YSLEER. CDR3 length: 16 residues. The chain's CDR3 is CASSQENQGAYTEAFF.

V usage is TRBV23-1 and J usage is TRBJ2-1. TRBV23-1 is designated an ORF whose function remains uncertain. CDR3 length equals 14 residues. This CDR3 is CASSQSEVNNEQFF.

The genes are TRBV6-2 or TRBV6-3 and TRBJ1-1. The CDR3 has 11 residues. Germline V gives CDR1 MNHEY, CDR2 SVGEGT. CDR3 in amino acids: CASTSRTEAFF.

The chain's CDR3 is CAIRRGQGPGELFF. The chain links TRBV10-3 to TRBJ2-2; TCRdb gives TRBD1 as the D gene, but with no DNA this cannot be confirmed. The length of the CDR3 is 14 residues. Germline values: CDR1 ENHRY, CDR2 SYGVKD.

The chain recombines TRBV5-1 with TRBJ2-6. In germline, CDR1 is SGHRS, CDR2 YFSETQ. This CDR3 has 15 residues. The CDR3 protein is CASTPLNSGANVLTF. Filled out from reference TRBV5-1 and TRBJ2-6, the complete variable domain reads KAGVTQTPRYLIKTRGQQVTLSCSPISGHRSVSWYQQTPGQGLQFLFEYFSETQRNKGNFPGRFSGRQFSNSRSEMNVSTLELGDSALYLCASTPLNSGANVLTFGAGSRLTVL.

V gene TRBV7-9 combines with J gene TRBJ2-1; lacking DNA, the TRBD2 call made by TCRdb goes unchecked. The CDR3 length is 12 residues. CDR1 and CDR2 from the germline V gene are SEHNR and FQNEAQ (reference sequence). The CDR3 protein is CASSTDGSKQFF.

This rearrangement joins TRBV29-1 to TRBJ2-1; as DNA is missing, the TRBD2 call by TCRdb cannot be tested. This CDR3 contains 13 residues. The germline V gene encodes CDR1 SQVTM and CDR2 ANQGSEA. The CDR3 loop reads CSVESSAGSEQFF.

The chain uses TRBV5-5 and TRBJ1-1; TCRdb's D call of TRBD1 is untestable without DNA. CDR3 size: 14 residues. Germline V gene sequence: CDR1 SGHKS, CDR2 YYEKEE (reference sequence). The CDR3 is CASSLNRGPTEAFF.

The chain joins TRBV7-2 to TRBJ1-3. CDR3 length: 11 amino acids. Germline CDR1 and CDR2: SGHTA and FQGNSA. The CDR3 region is CASSIGNTIYF.